Shown below are 21 T cell receptor beta chains from a single sample sequenced in a study of blood T cell repertoires in COVID-19. Assay: immunoSEQ multiplex PCR; the TCRdb copy retains only in-frame clones and omits some. In the table there are some 18,000 clones, roughly 88% of which are singletons. Material for sequencing was PBMCs or T cells enriched from blood (not recorded which). These receptors were collected from a woman aged 30 to 39 who had recovered from COVID-19.

The chain joins TRBV7-2 to TRBJ2-7, with 8 bases matching TRBD2. CDR1 is SGHTA, CDR2 FQGNSA, per germline. V shed 1 base, J shed 7 bases, and the junction held 9 bases outside the gene matches. The CDR3 spans 15 residues. The chain's CDR3 is CASSLGGTSMGEQYF. DNA for the CDR3: TGTGCCAGCAGCTTAGGCGGGACTAGTATGGGGGAGCAGTACTTC.

The V and J genes are TRBV19 and TRBJ2-5; a weak D match, TRBD1 (5 bases). The V gene lost 4 bases and the J gene lost 1 base, with 7 bases spanning the gap. From germline, CDR1 is LNHDA and CDR2 SQIVND (reference sequence). The CDR3 covers 13 residues. In DNA form, the CDR3 reads TGTGCCAGTAGTAACAGGTTCCAAGAGACCCAGTACTTC. Translation: CASSNRFQETQYF.

This clone was seen just once. The rearrangement uses TRBV29-1 and TRBJ1-6, with D perhaps matching TRBD1 (6 bases). Germline V gene lookup returns CDR1 SQVTM and CDR2 ANQGSEA. V dropped 7 bases and J dropped 6 bases, with 16 bases sitting between them. CDR3 length equals 14 residues. As DNA, the CDR3 is TGCAGCGGTTTTGACAGGATACCTAATTCACCCCTCCACTTT. This sequence encodes CSGFDRIPNSPLHF.

V usage is TRBV6-5 and J usage is TRBJ2-7; D is unresolved. Trimming removed 8 bases from V and 6 bases from J, with 14 bases in between. This CDR3 is 12 amino acids long. Germline V gene sequence: CDR1 MNHEY, CDR2 SVGAGI. The CDR3 spells CASERILFEQYF. The CDR3 DNA reads TGTGCCAGCGAGAGAATTTTATTCGAGCAGTACTTC.

This chain uses TRBV30 with TRBJ1-2; TRBD1 might be the D (6 bases). Germline lookup yields CDR1 GTSNPN and CDR2 SVGIG (reference sequence). This CDR3 is 15 amino acids long. Trimming removed 3 bases from V and 8 bases from J, with 22 bases in between. CDR3 coding DNA: TGTGCCTGGAGGTTGGGGGCTCAGGGATCGTCGGGCTACACCTTC. As protein: CAWRLGAQGSSGYTF.

CDR3 loop: CASSMSLYQPQHF. The CDR3 DNA follows: TGTGCCAGTAGTATGAGTCTTTATCAGCCCCAGCATTTT. The chain links TRBV19 to TRBJ1-5; D is unclear. The germline gives CDR1 LNHDA, CDR2 SQIVND (reference sequence). CDR3 length equals 13 residues. V lost 3 bases to trimming and J lost 5 bases, with 8 bases between them.

This rearrangement joins TRBV15 to TRBJ2-3; a weak D match, TRBD2 (5 bases). This CDR3 comprises 15 residues. V dropped 6 bases and J dropped 4 bases, with 17 bases sitting between them. Germline CDR1 and CDR2: LNHNV and YYDKDF (reference sequence). Written as DNA, the CDR3 is TGTGCCACCAGTAGGACCGGGAAGAGGGCAGATACGCAGTATTTT. This sequence encodes CATSRTGKRADTQYF.

The V and J genes are TRBV6-5 and TRBJ1-2; TRBD1 agrees at 8 bases. Germline trimming cut 10 bases from V and 4 bases from J; bases unmatched to any gene: 11. Germline lookup yields CDR1 MNHEY and CDR2 SVGAGI. CDR3 length: 14 residues. CDR3 sequence (DNA): TGTGCCATCTCATCCGGGACAGGAGGCTATGGCTACACCTTC. Amino acid sequence: CAISSGTGGYGYTF.

The chain joins TRBV6-5 to TRBJ2-1, with 9 bases lining up with TRBD1. The CDR3 spans 13 residues. The trim removed 8 bases at V and 6 bases at J, leaving 5 bases unmatched. Germline CDR1 is MNHEY and CDR2 is SVGAGI. The CDR3 reads CASGTGMGNEQFF. DNA for the CDR3: TGTGCCAGCGGGACAGGGATGGGCAATGAGCAGTTCTTC.

The chain links TRBV6-4 to TRBJ1-5; D perhaps matches TRBD1 (5 bases). V was shortened by 4 bases and J by 0 bases, with 7 bases between the two germline ends. Germline CDR1 reads MRHNA; CDR2 reads SNTAGT. The CDR3 totals 14 residues. The CDR3 sequence is CASSVDSSNQPQHF. Here the CDR3 DNA reads TGTGCCAGCAGTGTCGACAGTAGCAATCAGCCCCAGCATTTT.

This clone was detected once. The genes are TRBV27 and TRBJ2-1, with 9 bases lining up with TRBD1. There are 14 residues in the CDR3. Trimming cost V 3 bases and J 8 bases; bases outside gene matches: 5. The germline CDR1 and CDR2 sequences are MNHEY and SMNVEV (reference sequence). The CDR3 reads CASSFTGQGYEQFF. The CDR3 nucleotides read TGTGCCAGCAGTTTTACAGGACAGGGGTATGAGCAGTTCTTC.

The chain carries TRBV29-1 and TRBJ1-2; 9 positions agree with TRBD1. CDR1 is SQVTM, CDR2 ANQGSEA, per germline. The CDR3 loop spans 11 amino acids. V was pared by 7 bases and J by 6 bases, with 3 bases of the junction left unmatched. The DNA for the CDR3 is TGCAGCGGGGGACAGGGTGATGGCTACACCTTC. Protein sequence: CSGGQGDGYTF.

The chain carries TRBV5-1 and TRBJ1-2; TRBD1 matches 11 bases. Germline V gives CDR1 SGHRS, CDR2 YFSETQ. This CDR3 contains 15 residues. Trimming removed 4 bases from V and 7 bases from J; junction bases left unmatched: 9. The CDR3 loop is CASSPDGQGATGYTF. Here the CDR3 DNA reads TGCGCCAGCAGCCCTGACGGACAGGGGGCTACTGGCTACACCTTC.

This clone was observed a single time. The chain joins TRBV7-9 to TRBJ2-1; D is perhaps TRBD1 (6 bases). CDR1 and CDR2 from the germline V gene are SEHNR and FQNEAQ (reference sequence). V was trimmed by 6 bases and J by 4 bases, leaving 10 bases between them. This CDR3 region has 13 residues. CDR3 in DNA: TGTGCCAGCAGTGGACAGACATACAATGAGCAGTTCTTC. Translating it yields CASSGQTYNEQFF.

V usage is TRBV3-1 (or the pseudogene TRBV3-2) and J usage is TRBJ1-5; the D gene is possibly TRBD1 (6 bases). The CDR3 spans 15 residues. Germline loops: CDR1 LGHDT, CDR2 YNNKEL (reference sequence). V dropped 4 bases and J dropped 3 bases, with 13 bases sitting between them. CDR3 protein: CASSLQGLPNQPQHF. The CDR3 nucleotides are TGTGCCAGCAGCCTTCAGGGGCTGCCCAATCAGCCCCAGCATTTT.

The genes are TRBV4-3 and TRBJ1-4; D not certain. Deletions cut 0 bases from V and 5 bases from J, with 4 bases between. CDR1 LGHNA and CDR2 YSLEER come from the germline V gene. This CDR3 is built from 13 residues. CDR3 coding DNA: TGCGCCAGCAGCCAAGAACGGAATGAAAAACTGTTTTTT. Its protein product is CASSQERNEKLFF.

J is TRBJ1-3 and V is TRBV7-2; D unresolved. The CDR3 extends over 14 amino acids. V was shortened by 6 bases and J by 0 bases, with 9 bases between the two germline ends. Germline V gene lookup returns CDR1 SGHTA and CDR2 FQGNSA. CDR3 in amino acids: CASSFGVSGNTIYF. CDR3 nucleotides: TGTGCCAGCAGTTTCGGGGTCTCTGGAAACACCATATATTTT.

The chain uses TRBV4-3 and TRBJ2-7; D not certain. The germline V gene encodes CDR1 LGHNA and CDR2 YSLEER. V was pared by 0 bases and J by 1 base, with 10 bases between. CDR3 length equals 15 residues. CDR3 DNA sequence: TGCGCCAGCAGCCAAGATTGGCAGGATTCCTACGAGCAGTACTTC. Protein: CASSQDWQDSYEQYF.

The genes are TRBV6-5 and TRBJ2-5; D may be TRBD2 (6 bases). The V gene's germline CDR1 is MNHEY and CDR2 SVGAGI. The CDR3 totals 13 residues. Trimming stripped 6 bases from V and 5 bases from J, with 13 bases between. CDR3 in amino acids: CASSRLGAETQYF. CDR3 nucleotide sequence: TGTGCCAGCAGCCGACTAGGGGCGGAGACCCAGTACTTC.

This chain links TRBV9 with TRBJ1-1; 7 nucleotides agree with TRBD1. V lost 0 bases and J lost 6; bases outside the gene matches: 8. Germline values: CDR1 SGDLS, CDR2 YYNGEE. This CDR3 spans 15 amino acids. CDR3 in amino acids: CASSVGIDRAAEAFF. In DNA form, the CDR3 reads TGTGCCAGCAGCGTAGGTATTGACAGGGCGGCTGAAGCTTTCTTT.

J is TRBJ2-2 and V is TRBV19, with 10 bases lining up with TRBD1. Germline CDR1 reads LNHDA; CDR2 reads SQIVND (reference sequence). The CDR3 runs 15 residues. The ends lost 5 bases at V and 5 bases at J; junction bases unmatched: 5. CDR3 nucleotides: TGTGCCAGTAGTTTCCTGGACAGGGGGACCGGGGAGCTGTTTTTT. It encodes CASSFLDRGTGELFF. Using reference TRBV19 and TRBJ2-2 for the parts outside the CDR3, the full variable domain is DGGITQSPKYLFRKEGQNVTLSCEQNLNHDAMYWYRQDPGQGLRLIYYSQIVNDFQKGDIAEGYSVSREKKESFPLTVTSAQKNPTAFYLCASSFLDRGTGELFFGEGSRLTVL.